This passage covers 18 T cell receptor beta chains from one sample sequenced in a study of shared clonotypes between healthy human individuals. Only in-frame clones appear in the TCRdb table, and some are missing; sequencing was by immunoSEQ multiplex PCR. Found here are under 750,000 clones, 55% to 75% of them singletons; the top ten hold more than 1.5%. The sample comprised memory CD4+ T cells sorted from blood. Subset indicated: CD45RA-negative fraction. Receptors originate from a woman in her 30s in good health.

This clone showed up just a few times. V is TRBV7-9 and J is TRBJ2-1, with unresolved D. Trimming pared 4 bases from V and 3 bases from J, leaving 10 bases between. CDR3 length: 14 residues. Germline CDR1 and CDR2: SEHNR and FQNEAQ (reference sequence). CDR3 DNA sequence: TGTGCCAGCAGCTCAGACATTAACTACAATGAGCAGTTCTTC. Protein sequence: CASSSDINYNEQFF.

This clone was counted between two and nine times. The chain is built from TRBV2 and TRBJ1-2; the D is unclear. The CDR3 contains 15 residues. V dropped 1 base and J dropped 4 bases, with 13 bases sitting between them. Looked up from germline, CDR1 is SNHLY and CDR2 is FYNNEI. CDR3 amino acids: CASSEGRSSPYGYTF. Written as DNA, the CDR3 is TGTGCCAGCAGTGAAGGACGGAGTAGTCCCTATGGCTACACCTTC.

This clone has ten or more counts. J is TRBJ2-1 and V is TRBV29-1; D ambiguous. V lost 2 bases and J 16 bases, leaving 21 bases between the germline ends. Germline V lookup: CDR1 SQVTM, CDR2 ANQGSEA. This CDR3 has 13 residues. CDR3 nucleotides: TGCAGCGTTGAACTCCACGGACGAACGATCGGTTTCTTC. Amino acid sequence: CSVELHGRTIGFF.

The V and J genes are TRBV19 and TRBJ1-5; TRBD1 agrees at 8 bases. The CDR3 is made up of 16 amino acids. J gave up 4 bases and V 2 bases, and 7 bases lay outside the gene matches. The germline V gene encodes CDR1 LNHDA and CDR2 SQIVND (reference sequence). The chain's CDR3 is CASSIQGTGLNQPQHF. The CDR3 DNA follows: TGTGCCAGTAGTATACAGGGGACAGGTCTTAATCAGCCCCAGCATTTT.

In its sample, this clone was seen once. V gene TRBV19 combines with J gene TRBJ1-2; D remains ambiguous. This CDR3 is 14 amino acids long. The germline V gene has CDR1 LNHDA and CDR2 SQIVND (reference sequence). The V end was cut by 4 bases, the J end by 4 bases, with 13 bases between. The CDR3 protein is CASSTPGLVYGYTF. The CDR3 coding sequence is TGTGCCAGTAGTACCCCCGGGCTTGTCTATGGCTACACCTTC.

The chain carries TRBV11-2 and TRBJ1-3, with 9 positions matching TRBD1. CDR3 length: 14 amino acids. Losses at the gene ends were 5 bases for V and 8 bases for J; bases not matched to a gene: 7. CDR1 SGHAT and CDR2 FQNNGV come from the germline V gene. The CDR3 region is CASSRIQGADTIYF. The CDR3 bases are TGTGCCAGCAGCCGAATACAGGGGGCGGACACCATATATTTT.

V usage is TRBV28 and J usage is TRBJ2-5; 9 positions match TRBD1. Germline CDR1 is MDHEN and CDR2 is SYDVKM. Trimming cost V 5 bases and J 4 bases; bases outside gene matches: 11. The CDR3 has 16 residues. Here the CDR3 DNA reads TGTGCCAGCAGTCCGCCGGGGACAGGGAGCGCAGAGACCCAGTACTTC. Translated, it gives CASSPPGTGSAETQYF.

J is TRBJ1-1 and V is TRBV7-9; D remains unclear. The CDR3 is made up of 14 amino acids. The ends were cut back, 0 bases at V and 0 bases at J, with 5 bases in the middle. Germline loops: CDR1 SEHNR, CDR2 FQNEAQ (reference sequence). For the CDR3, the DNA is TGTGCCAGCAGCTTAGCAGTGCTGAACACTGAAGCTTTCTTT. Translated: CASSLAVLNTEAFF.

The chain uses TRBV28 and TRBJ2-4; 7 positions match TRBD1. CDR1 and CDR2 (germline): MDHEN, SYDVKM. This CDR3 is built from 15 residues. V trimming: 3 bases; J trimming: 5 bases; junction bases outside the gene matches: 7. CDR3 loop: CASSFSRQGQNIQYF. Here the CDR3 DNA reads TGTGCCAGCAGTTTTTCGCGACAGGGCCAAAACATTCAGTACTTC.

This clone is a singleton in its sample. Additional DNA sequences in this sample encode the identical CDR3. The chain links TRBV27 to TRBJ2-5; no firm D call. Germline CDR1 and CDR2: MNHEY and SMNVEV (reference sequence). The ends were cut back, 3 bases at V and 2 bases at J, with 7 bases in the middle. This CDR3 has 13 amino acids. CDR3: CASSFRQQETQYF. The CDR3 DNA is TGTGCCAGCAGTTTTCGACAACAAGAGACCCAGTACTTC.

The chain is built from TRBV12-5 and TRBJ2-1; the D is unclear. The CDR3 runs 15 residues. V was shortened by 2 bases and J by 4 bases, with 12 bases between the two germline ends. Germline lookup yields CDR1 LGHNT and CDR2 FRNRAP. The CDR3 region has the DNA TGTGCTAGTGGTTTGTTGTCTGGGCCTTACAATGAGCAGTTCTTC. This sequence encodes CASGLLSGPYNEQFF. The variable domain in full, completed from reference TRBV12-5 and TRBJ2-1, reads DARVTQTPRHKVTEMGQEVTMRCQPILGHNTVFWYRQTMMQGLELLAYFRNRAPLDDSGMPKDRFSAEMPDATLATLKIQPSEPRDSAVYFCASGLLSGPYNEQFFGPGTRLTVL.

The V gene is TRBV18, the J gene TRBJ1-4; D gene uncertain. This CDR3 has 15 residues. The germline gives CDR1 KGHSH, CDR2 LQKENI. The V end was cut by 6 bases, the J end by 2 bases, with 13 bases between. CDR3 coding DNA: TGTGCCAGCTCCCCCAGCGGACGCACTAATGAAAAACTGTTTTTT. Protein sequence: CASSPSGRTNEKLFF.

The chain carries TRBV27 and TRBJ2-7; 9 positions match TRBD1. Germline CDR1 MNHEY, CDR2 SMNVEV (reference sequence). With 7 bases clipped from V and 6 bases from J, the junction kept 7 bases outside the gene matches. The CDR3 runs to 13 residues. The CDR3 nucleotides read TGTGCCAGCACCCGGGACAGGGAGGGCGAGCAGTACTTC. Its protein product is CASTRDREGEQYF.

V is TRBV7-3 and J is TRBJ2-1; no clear D. The germline gives CDR1 SGHTA, CDR2 FQGTGA. The V end lost 0 bases, the J end lost 0 bases, and 6 bases lay between the germline ends. CDR3 length: 15 residues. This chain's CDR3 is CASSLTVSSYNEQFF. CDR3 bases: TGTGCCAGCAGCTTAACGGTGAGCTCCTACAATGAGCAGTTCTTC.

This clone has a handful of counts. The CDR3 region is CASIGASNQPQHF. The CDR3 DNA follows: TGTGCCAGCATAGGGGCCAGCAATCAGCCCCAGCATTTT. The chain links TRBV28 to TRBJ1-5, with D possibly being TRBD1 (5 bases). Germline V gives CDR1 MDHEN, CDR2 SYDVKM. CDR3 length: 13 amino acids. Deletions cut 7 bases from V and 1 base from J, with 8 bases between.

This chain uses TRBV6-6 with TRBJ1-1; D is ambiguous. The CDR3 sequence is 12 residues long. V was shortened by 6 bases and J by 5 bases, with 10 bases between the two germline ends. CDR1 is MNHNY, CDR2 SVGAGI, per germline (reference sequence). CDR3 protein: CASRLRETEAFF. DNA for the CDR3: TGTGCCAGCAGGCTCCGGGAAACTGAAGCTTTCTTT.

The chain couples TRBV2 to TRBJ1-5; TRBD1 aligns across 9 bases. This CDR3 comprises 15 residues. With V trimmed by 4 bases and J by 6 bases, 7 bases remained unmatched. Germline CDR1 reads SNHLY; CDR2 reads FYNNEI. In DNA, the CDR3 is TGTGCCAGCAGTGCAGACAGGGGGTATGGTCAGCCCCAGCATTTT. Translating gives CASSADRGYGQPQHF.

This clone was counted between two and nine times. The chain joins TRBV5-3 to TRBJ2-1, with 11 bases identical to TRBD2. TRBV5-3 is placed among ORFs of uncertain function. Trimming removed 0 bases from V and 0 bases from J; junction bases left unmatched: 11. The CDR3 is 20 amino acids. CDR3 residues: CARSLGNNSSGRTSYNEQFF. CDR3 coding DNA: TGTGCCAGAAGCTTGGGGAACAATTCTAGCGGGAGGACCTCCTACAATGAGCAGTTCTTC.